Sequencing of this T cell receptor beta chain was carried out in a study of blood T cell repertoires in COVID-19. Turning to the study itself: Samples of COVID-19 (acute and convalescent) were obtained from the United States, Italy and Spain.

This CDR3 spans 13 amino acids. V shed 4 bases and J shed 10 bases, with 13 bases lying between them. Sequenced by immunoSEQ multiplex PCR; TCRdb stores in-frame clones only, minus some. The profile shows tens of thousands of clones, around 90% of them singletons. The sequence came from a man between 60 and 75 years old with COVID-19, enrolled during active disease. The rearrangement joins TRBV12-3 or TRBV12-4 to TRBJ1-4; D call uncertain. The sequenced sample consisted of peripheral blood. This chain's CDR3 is CASSSTVVGKLFF. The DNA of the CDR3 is TGTGCCAGCAGTTCCACGGTGGTTGGAAAACTGTTTTTT.